The 9 T cell receptor beta chains presented below share a single source sample, sequenced in a study of molecular identifiers for immune sequencing clone quantification. Each CDR3 protein gets one entry after TCRdb re-called the PCR reads with MiXCR. The sample includes 600,000 to 650,000 distinct CDR3 sequences, nearly 20% seen only once; the top ten take roughly 0.9%. Sequenced material: naive CD8+ T cells from blood, with Jurkat cell RNA spiked in. Sample subset: FACS-sorted CD8+CD4-CCR7+CD45RA+ naive T cells. The receptors come from a human donor in good health. Some libraries in this study had Jurkat cell RNA spiked in.

This clonotype was observed at least ten times. The rearrangement uses TRBV6-1 and TRBJ2-1, with 9 positions matching TRBD2. CDR1 and CDR2 (germline): MNHNS, SASEGT. The CDR3 contains 15 residues. The V gene end was trimmed by 7 bases and the J gene end by 1 base; junction bases not matched to a gene: 5. CDR3 protein: CASKISGGSYNEQFF. The CDR3 DNA reads TGTGCCAGCAAAATTAGCGGGGGTTCCTACAATGAGCAGTTCTTC.

Of note for this clonotype: This may be a read error: a much more frequent sequence differs by one nucleotide. V is TRBV5-1 and J is TRBJ1-1; D unresolved. With 2 bases removed from V and 3 bases from J, the gap between germline ends came to 14 bases. Germline V gene lookup returns CDR1 SGHRS and CDR2 YFSETQ. This CDR3 has 15 amino acids. The chain's CDR3 is CASSLEVPEDTEAFF. The CDR3, as DNA: TGCGCCAGCAGCTTAGAAGTCCCCGAAGACACTGAAGCTTTCTTT.

This clonotype was seen at least ten times. V usage is TRBV7-8 and J usage is TRBJ1-1; D is unclear. The germline gives CDR1 SGHVS, CDR2 FQNEAQ. The CDR3 runs 13 residues. The V gene lost 5 bases and the J gene lost 3 bases, with 10 bases spanning the gap. The CDR3 region has the DNA TGTGCCAGCAGCCGCAACATGCACACTGAAGCTTTCTTT. Its protein product is CASSRNMHTEAFF.

This clonotype has ten or more counts. V is TRBV4-1 and J is TRBJ1-4; TRBD1 matches 7 bases. The CDR3 spans 15 residues. J lost 7 bases, V lost 1 base, and 6 bases had no gene match. Germline lookup yields CDR1 MGHRA and CDR2 YSYEKL. CDR3 DNA: TGCGCCAGCAGCCAAGGGAGAGGGGGCGCTGAAAAACTGTTTTTT. Residues: CASSQGRGGAEKLFF.

This clonotype was counted many times. The gene calls are TRBV6-2 or TRBV6-3 and TRBJ2-2; D is uncertain. V shed 1 base and J shed 6 bases, with 6 bases lying between them. This CDR3 is 13 amino acids long. The germline V gene has CDR1 MNHEY and CDR2 SVGEGT. CDR3 bases: TGTGCCAGCAGTTACTTGTTTTCCGGGGAGCTGTTTTTT. It is translated as CASSYLFSGELFF.

There are many counts of this clonotype. V gene TRBV20-1 combines with J gene TRBJ2-7; 13 bases line up with TRBD2. In germline, CDR1 is DFQATT, CDR2 SNEGSKA (reference sequence). Trimming took 0 bases from V and 2 from J; bases not matched to a gene: 4. The CDR3 extends over 16 amino acids. In nucleotides, the CDR3 is TGCAGTGCTAGAGACCCCGGGACTAGCGGGACCTACGAGCAGTACTTC. Its translation is CSARDPGTSGTYEQYF.

This clonotype was seen ten or more times. CDR3 sequence: CATQTDLNNEQFF. CDR3 nucleotides: TGCGCCACCCAGACAGACCTTAACAATGAGCAGTTCTTC. The chain employs TRBV5-1 and TRBJ2-1, with D maybe TRBD1 (5 bases). CDR1 and CDR2 (germline): SGHRS, YFSETQ. The CDR3 runs 13 residues. V lost 9 bases and J lost 5, with 15 bases in between.

A word on this clonotype: Since a much larger clone is just one base distant, this may be a read error. The CDR3 does not close with the conserved phenylalanine or tryptophan, likely indicating a read error. The CDR3 sequence: CASSLNPGTGSYEQYL. CDR3 nucleotides: TGCGCCAGCAGCTTGAACCCAGGCACCGGCTCCTACGAGCAGTACCTC. This chain connects TRBV5-1 to TRBJ2-7; D gene uncertain. Germline V lookup: CDR1 SGHRS, CDR2 YFSETQ. V gave up 1 base and J gave up 0 bases, with 14 bases separating them. The CDR3 totals 16 residues.

This clonotype has just a few counts. The chain carries TRBV27 and TRBJ2-1; 12 positions match TRBD2. This CDR3 is built from 17 residues. V lost 6 bases, J lost 6 bases, and 12 bases stayed unmatched. Germline V gene data show CDR1 as MNHEY and CDR2 as SMNVEV (reference sequence). CDR3 in DNA: TGTGCCAGCAGCCTCTTGACTAGCGGGGGCCCGTCCAATGAGCAGTTCTTC. It yields the protein CASSLLTSGGPSNEQFF.